This T cell receptor (beta chain) was found in a study of blood T cells in healthy people across ages. Across the whole study: Using template switching, researchers captured about one barcoded beta molecule for each two T cells.

With a J-beta primer mix and a sample-barcoded 5' primer, a second PCR ran about 7 to 11 cycles. TCRdb reanalysed the 5' RACE reads using MiXCR and keeps one entry per CDR3 protein. The data contain about 1.4 million distinct CDR3 sequences, approximately 63% of them singletons. General study points: Donor CMV infection status was unknown, possibly confounding age-related changes in expanded clonotypes. Older individuals had lower TCR beta diversity per million T cells (the decline was roughly linear).

Details on this clonotype: Antigen: not known. One end of the junction is discordant with germline, which a read error may explain.

The CDR3 loop spans 17 amino acids. Germline CDR1 and CDR2: LGHNA and YSLEER. Sequenced input: blood. This chain connects TRBV4-3 to TRBJ2-1; D is undetermined. This TCR came from a man in his late teens or twenties in good health. Here the CDR3 DNA reads TGCGCCAGCAGCCAAGAAGGGCCTCTCAGCTCCTACAATGAGCAGCTCTTC. Protein product: CASSQEGPLSSYNEQLF.